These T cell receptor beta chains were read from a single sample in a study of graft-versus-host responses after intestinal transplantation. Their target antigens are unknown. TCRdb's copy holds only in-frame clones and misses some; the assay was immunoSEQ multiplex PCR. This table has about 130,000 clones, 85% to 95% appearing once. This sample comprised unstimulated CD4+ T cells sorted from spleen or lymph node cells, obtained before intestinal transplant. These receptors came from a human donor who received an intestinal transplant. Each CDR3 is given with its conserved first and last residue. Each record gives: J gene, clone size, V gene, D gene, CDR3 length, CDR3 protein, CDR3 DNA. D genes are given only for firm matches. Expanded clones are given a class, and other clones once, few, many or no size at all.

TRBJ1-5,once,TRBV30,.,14,CAWSRGLSVRPQHF,TGTGCCTGGAGTAGGGGCCTTTCGGTTCGGCCCCAGCATTTT
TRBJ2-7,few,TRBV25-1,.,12,CASSETGYEQYF,TGTGCCAGCAGTGAAACGGGTTACGAGCAGTACTTC
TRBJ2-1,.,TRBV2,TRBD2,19,CASSDSASGSQSSYNEQFF,TGTGCCAGCAGTGACTCGGCTAGCGGGAGTCAGAGCTCCTACAATGAGCAGTTCTTC
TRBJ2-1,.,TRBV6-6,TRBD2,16,CASSYPGRPSFNEQFF,TGTGCCAGCAGTTATCCCGGGAGGCCGTCATTCAATGAGCAGTTCTTC
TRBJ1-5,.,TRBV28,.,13,CASSYDDSQPQHF,TGTGCCAGCAGCTACGACGACAGCCAGCCCCAGCATTTT
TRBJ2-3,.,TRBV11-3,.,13,CASSFRDTDTQYF,TGTGCCAGCAGCTTCCGAGACACAGATACGCAGTATTTT
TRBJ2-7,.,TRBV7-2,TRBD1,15,CASSLRTGRNEEQYF,TGTGCCAGCAGCCTACGGACAGGCAGGAACGAGGAGCAGTACTTC
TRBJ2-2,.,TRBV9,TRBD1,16,CASSVGQGAGTGELFF,TGTGCCAGCAGCGTAGGGCAGGGGGCCGGCACCGGGGAGCTGTTTTTT
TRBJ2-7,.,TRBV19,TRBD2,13,CASSTSGSYEQYF,TGTGCCAGTAGCACTAGCGGGTCCTACGAGCAGTACTTC
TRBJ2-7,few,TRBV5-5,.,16,CASSLALARPPYEQYF,TGTGCCAGCAGCTTGGCCCTAGCGCGACCTCCCTACGAGCAGTACTTC
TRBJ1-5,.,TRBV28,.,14,CASSLGGPGQPQHF,TGTGCCAGCAGTTTGGGGGGGCCAGGCCAGCCCCAGCATTTT
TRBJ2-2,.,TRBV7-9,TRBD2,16,CASSPRLAGGPGELFF,TGTGCCAGCAGCCCTAGACTAGCGGGAGGGCCCGGGGAGCTGTTTTTT
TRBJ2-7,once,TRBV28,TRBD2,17,CATKSPGTSGRRDEQYF,TGTGCCACCAAAAGTCCCGGGACTAGCGGGAGGAGAGACGAGCAGTACTTC
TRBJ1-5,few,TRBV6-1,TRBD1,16,CASSEGPDRGNQPQHF,TGTGCCAGCAGTGAAGGTCCGGACAGGGGTAATCAGCCCCAGCATTTT
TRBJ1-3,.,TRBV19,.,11,CASGPRNTIYF,TGTGCCAGTGGACCTAGAAACACCATATATTTT
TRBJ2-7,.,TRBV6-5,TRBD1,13,CASTGTVPYEQYF,TGTGCCAGCACCGGGACAGTTCCCTACGAGCAGTACTTC
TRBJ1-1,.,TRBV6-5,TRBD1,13,CASRSTGGTEAFF,TGTGCCAGCAGATCGACAGGGGGCACTGAAGCTTTCTTT
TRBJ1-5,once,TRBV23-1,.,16,CASSHPTGRTNQPQHF,TGCGCCAGCAGTCATCCGACCGGGAGGACTAATCAGCCCCAGCATTTT
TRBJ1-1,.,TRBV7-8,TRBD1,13,CASSFDRGTEAFF,TGTGCCAGCAGCTTTGACAGGGGCACTGAAGCTTTCTTT
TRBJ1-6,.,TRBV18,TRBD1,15,CASSKLDRGDSPLHF,TGTGCCAGCTCCAAATTGGACAGGGGTGATTCACCCCTCCACTTT
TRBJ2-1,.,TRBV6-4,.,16,CASSANGVSSYNEQFF,TGTGCCAGCAGCGCAAATGGGGTTAGCTCCTACAATGAGCAGTTCTTC
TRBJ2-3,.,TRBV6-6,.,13,CASQAGGTDTQYF,TGTGCCAGCCAAGCGGGCGGGACAGATACGCAGTATTTT
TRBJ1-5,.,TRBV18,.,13,CASSAAFDQPQHF,TGTGCCAGCTCAGCGGCGTTCGATCAGCCCCAGCATTTT
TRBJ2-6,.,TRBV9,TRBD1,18,CASSVAGQGISGANVLTF,TGTGCCAGCAGCGTAGCGGGACAGGGAATCTCTGGGGCCAACGTCCTGACTTTC
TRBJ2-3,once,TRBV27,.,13,CASSSFNTDTQYF,TGTGCCAGCAGTTCATTTAACACAGATACGCAGTATTTT
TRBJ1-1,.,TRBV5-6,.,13,CASSRGQNTEAFF,TGTGCCAGCAGCCGGGGACAAAACACTGAAGCTTTCTTT
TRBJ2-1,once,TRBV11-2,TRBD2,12,CASSLVAGGPFF,TGTGCCAGCAGCTTAGTAGCGGGAGGGCCCTTCTTC
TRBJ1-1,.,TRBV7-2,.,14,CASSLFYGNTEAFF,TGTGCCAGTAGCTTATTCTACGGTAACACTGAAGCTTTCTTT
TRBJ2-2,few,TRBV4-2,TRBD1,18,CASSQDRGRGIGTGELFF,TGTGCCAGCAGCCAAGATCGTGGCAGGGGGATAGGCACCGGGGAGCTGTTTTTT
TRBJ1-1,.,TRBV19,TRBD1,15,CASSSNRGSNTEAFF,TGTGCCAGTAGTTCAAACAGGGGGTCGAACACTGAAGCTTTCTTT
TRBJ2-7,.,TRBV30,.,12,CAWRDGGYEQYF,TGTGCCTGGAGGGACGGGGGATACGAGCAGTACTTC
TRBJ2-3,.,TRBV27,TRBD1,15,CASRIRQGWADTQYF,TGTGCCAGTCGCATTAGACAGGGATGGGCAGATACGCAGTATTTT
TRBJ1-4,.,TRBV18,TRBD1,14,CASSPPGQDEKLFF,TGTGCCAGCTCACCACCCGGACAGGATGAAAAACTGTTTTTT
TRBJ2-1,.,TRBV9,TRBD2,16,CASSVANREGLGEQFF,TGTGCCAGCAGCGTAGCTAATCGGGAGGGCCTCGGTGAGCAGTTCTTC
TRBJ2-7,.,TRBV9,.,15,CASSVGTGTIYEQYF,TGTGCCAGCAGCGTAGGAACCGGGACCATTTACGAGCAGTACTTC
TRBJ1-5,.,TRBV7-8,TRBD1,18,CASSLRAGTGLSNQPQHF,TGTGCCAGCAGCTTAAGAGCCGGGACAGGGCTTAGCAATCAGCCCCAGCATTTT
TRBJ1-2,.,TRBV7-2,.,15,CASSPSRGQDYGYTF,TGTGCCAGCAGCCCTTCGAGGGGCCAGGACTATGGCTACACCTTC
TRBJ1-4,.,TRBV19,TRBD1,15,CASSITRGRNEKLFF,TGTGCCAGTAGTATAACGAGGGGGCGTAATGAAAAACTGTTTTTT
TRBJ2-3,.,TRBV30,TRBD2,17,CAWSAGLAVASTDTQYF,TGTGCCTGGAGCGCCGGACTAGCGGTTGCTAGCACAGATACGCAGTATTTT
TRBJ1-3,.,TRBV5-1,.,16,CASSLFQTGSGNTIYF,TGCGCCAGCAGCTTGTTCCAGACAGGCTCTGGAAACACCATATATTTT